Described below is a single T cell receptor (beta chain) sequence and its context. The target of this receptor is not known. No quality values exist for individual bases; no much larger clone is one base distant. Patients with a history of autoimmune disease or receiving systemic immunosuppression were excluded from the trial. Peripheral blood for TCR sequencing was collected from all dose cohorts at baseline, on cycle 4 day 1, and on cycle 7 day 1. Samples came from an open-label, multicenter, first-in-human phase I dose-escalation trial of ivuxolimab. The trial enrolled adults with locally advanced or metastatic head and neck squamous cell, hepatocellular, melanoma or renal cell carcinoma. Before TCR sequencing, CD4+ and CD8+ T cells were separately sorted from peripheral blood. From cysteine to phenylalanine, the CDR3 is 19 amino acids long. Just the 57-base CDR3 DNA is kept, in frame starting at base 1. V sheds 1 base and J sheds 0 bases, leaving 19 bases between their ends. Reading the germline V gene (reference sequence) gives CDR1 SEHNR and CDR2 FQNEAQ.

This sample was included in a study of OX40 agonist ivuxolimab in advanced cancers. In terms of the full investigation: Ivuxolimab was an agonistic, fully human IgG2 monoclonal antibody directed against OX40 (CD134), a costimulatory receptor. Patients were allowed to have had prior anti-PD-1, anti-PD-L1 or anti-CTLA-4 therapy, and roughly 40% of the dose-escalation patients had been treated with checkpoint inhibitors. A male proportion of under 85% and a mean age of approximately 61 years, ranging from roughly 23 to 79, were recorded for the dose-escalation cohort. Of the roughly 53 patients in dose escalation, about 19 had hepatocellular carcinoma, approximately 15 had melanoma, 9 had renal cell carcinoma and 9 had head and neck cancer. Peripheral TCRbeta sequencing was intended to test whether TCR sequence diversity was altered and clonal T-cell expansion was caused by ivuxolimab. Partial responses occurred in three dose-escalation patients: two with cutaneous melanoma and one with hepatocellular carcinoma. Intravenous ivuxolimab was administered to patients every 2 weeks at six dose levels: 0.01, 0.1, 0.3, 1.5, 3 and 10 mg/kg. The paper reports the monotherapy dose-escalation portion (N ≈ 52 patients) of the phase I ivuxolimab trial. What the study reported, not specific to this receptor: On average, CD8+ T cells showed more expanded clones than CD4+ T cells after ivuxolimab. Which antigens the clonally expanded peripheral T cells were specific for was not determined. Low levels of normalized T-cell clonal expansion were also seen in some patients who did not respond. At doses from 0.1 to 3.0 mg/kg, clonal expansion was seen in both CD4+ and CD8+ blood T cells between baseline and week 6. In partial responders in the 0.1-3.0 mg/kg groups, normalized peripheral clonal expansion was found to be among the lowest, especially among CD8+ T cells.

For sequencing of the TCRbeta CDR3 region, genomic DNA was extracted from the sorted cells. The immunoSEQ Assay was used for sequencing of TCRbeta CDR3 regions. This immuneACCESS table, as held by TCRdb, lists in-frame sequences with V and J called but not all clones. Of the missing ones, under half trace to an unresolved V gene in checked studies; the others have no known cause. This sample holds around 9,300 clones; approximately 88% were observed only once. The top ten constitute roughly 13% of the sample. The sequences come from CD4+ or CD8+ T cells sorted from blood, collected in a trial of the OX40 agonist ivuxolimab. Here the chain combines TRBV7-9 and TRBJ2-1; 8 matching bases give a weak D call of TRBD1. This TCR was recovered from an adult with an advanced solid tumor such as melanoma, head and neck, liver or kidney cancer. The DNA sequence is as follows: TGTGCCAGCAGCTTAGGGGGGGGACAGGCGAGTGGCTCCTACAATGAGCAGTTCTTC. It specifies CASSLGGGQASGSYNEQFF.